Sequencing of this T cell receptor beta chain was carried out in a study of T-cell reconstitution after alpha-beta-depleted transplantation in children. V was pared by 5 bases and J by 0 bases, with 8 bases between. The CDR3 totals 14 residues. About this clonotype: A far more abundant clone sits one base away, making this likely a read error. The conserved closing phenylalanine or tryptophan is absent in this CDR3, likely reflecting a read error.

This sample's TCRbeta library carried unique molecular identifier barcodes. TCRdb used MiXCR to reprocess the PCR reads, holding one entry per CDR3 protein. The sample shows about 360,000 distinct CDR3 sequences, roughly 15% of them seen only once. The TCR sequence derives from a human donor who donated a stem cell graft to a child with Fanconi anemia. This material consisted of PBMCs, taken from the stem cell graft. This chain links TRBV12-3 or TRBV12-4 with TRBJ2-1; D ambiguous. The CDR3: CASSPTSSYNEQFL. In nucleotides, the CDR3 is TGTGCCAGCAGTCCTACGAGCTCCTACAATGAGCAGTTCTTG.